Below, 5 T cell receptor beta chains from the same sample are listed, as sequenced in a study of blood T cell repertoires in COVID-19. Sequenced by immunoSEQ multiplex PCR; TCRdb stores in-frame clones only, minus some. The sample has 85,000 to 110,000 clones, more than 75% seen once. Material: peripheral blood. The receptors come from a human donor in a cohort sampled during active COVID-19.

The chain is built from TRBV28 and TRBJ2-2; possible D gene TRBD2, 5 bases. V lost 7 bases and J 7 bases, leaving 25 bases between the germline ends. Per the germline V gene, CDR1 is MDHEN and CDR2 is SYDVKM. This CDR3 comprises 17 residues. DNA of the CDR3: TGTGCCAGCACCCTGCCCCATTCCACTAGACGCGGCGGGGAGCTGTTTTTT. Amino acids: CASTLPHSTRRGGELFF.

The gene calls are TRBV7-8 and TRBJ2-1; no firm D call. With 3 bases removed from V and 0 bases from J, the gap between germline ends came to 9 bases. This CDR3 has 15 amino acids. From germline, CDR1 is SGHVS and CDR2 FQNEAQ. CDR3 residues: CASSFSSSSYNEQFF. The CDR3 region has the DNA TGTGCCAGCAGCTTTTCGTCGAGCTCCTACAATGAGCAGTTCTTC.

The V call is TRBV9, the J call TRBJ2-6; 8 bases fit TRBD1. CDR3 length equals 17 residues. Trimming cost V 0 bases and J 0 bases; bases outside gene matches: 2. Germline V gene lookup returns CDR1 SGDLS and CDR2 YYNGEE. CDR3 coding DNA: TGTGCCAGCAGCGTAGGGACAGGGATCTCTGGGGCCAACGTCCTGACTTTC. It translates to CASSVGTGISGANVLTF.

This clone was counted a single time. This chain uses TRBV13 with TRBJ1-2, with D uncertain. Germline V CDR1 and CDR2: PRHDT, FYEKMQ (reference sequence). This CDR3 spans 13 amino acids. The V end lost 2 bases, the J end lost 4 bases, and 8 bases lay between the germline ends. The CDR3 reads CASSLFGAYGYTF. The CDR3 DNA sequence: TGTGCCAGCAGCTTATTCGGTGCCTATGGCTACACCTTC.

The chain joins TRBV7-3 to TRBJ1-2, with 8 bases fitting TRBD1. CDR3 length: 14 amino acids. V trimming: 4 bases; J trimming: 2 bases; junction bases outside the gene matches: 3. Germline V lookup: CDR1 SGHTA, CDR2 FQGTGA. The CDR3 bases are TGTGCCAGCAGCTCGGGACAGGCGAACTATGGCTACACCTTC. Protein: CASSSGQANYGYTF.